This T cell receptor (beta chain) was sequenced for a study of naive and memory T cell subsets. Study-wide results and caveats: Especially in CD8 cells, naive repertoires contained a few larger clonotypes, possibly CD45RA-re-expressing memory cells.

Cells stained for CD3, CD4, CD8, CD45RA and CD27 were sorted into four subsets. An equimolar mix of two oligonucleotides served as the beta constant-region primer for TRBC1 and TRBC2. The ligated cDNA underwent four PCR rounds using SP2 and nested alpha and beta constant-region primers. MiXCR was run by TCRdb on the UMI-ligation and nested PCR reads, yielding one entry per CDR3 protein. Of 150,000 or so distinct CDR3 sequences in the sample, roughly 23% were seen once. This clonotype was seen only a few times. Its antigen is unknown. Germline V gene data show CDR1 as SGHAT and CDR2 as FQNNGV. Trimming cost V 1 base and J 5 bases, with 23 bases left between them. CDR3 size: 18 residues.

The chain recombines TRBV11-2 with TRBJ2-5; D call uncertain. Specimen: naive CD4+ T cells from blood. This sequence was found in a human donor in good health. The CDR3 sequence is CASSLAPISMALGETQYF. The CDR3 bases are TGTGCCAGCAGCTTAGCCCCGATCTCGATGGCCCTGGGGGAGACCCAGTACTTC. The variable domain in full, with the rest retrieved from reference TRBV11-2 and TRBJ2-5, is EAGVAQSPRYKIIEKRQSVAFWCNPISGHATLYWYQQILGQGPKLLIQFQNNGVVDDSQLPKDRFSAERLKGVDSTLKIQPAKLEDSAVYLCASSLAPISMALGETQYFGPGTRLLVL.